What follows are 3 T cell receptor beta chains derived from one specimen sequenced in a study of blood T cell repertoires in COVID-19. Clones were read by immunoSEQ multiplex PCR, and TCRdb kept only the in-frame ones, dropping some. The sample holds around 100,000 clones, approximately 80% seen once. Sequenced sample: peripheral blood. Every receptor here comes from a man in his 70s with active or convalescent COVID-19.

The sample holds many counts of this clone. This sequence joins TRBV7-9 and TRBJ2-7; D gene unclear. Trimming took off 1 base at V and 7 bases at J, with 8 bases between the two ends. The CDR3 runs 12 residues. CDR1 is SEHNR, CDR2 FQNEAQ, per germline (reference sequence). The CDR3 spells CASSLGSGEQYF. In DNA form, the CDR3 reads TGTGCCAGCAGCTTAGGATCGGGTGAGCAGTACTTC.

This rearrangement joins TRBV6-1 to TRBJ1-6, with D unresolved. CDR1 is MNHNS, CDR2 SASEGT, per germline. With 2 bases removed from V and 3 bases from J, the gap between germline ends came to 11 bases. CDR3 length: 16 residues. The CDR3 region is CASSENTVFYNSPLHF. CDR3 DNA: TGTGCCAGCAGTGAAAATACAGTCTTCTATAATTCACCCCTCCACTTT.

CDR3 residues: CASSLVSRGTGHSAFF. The CDR3 DNA sequence: TGCGCCAGCAGCTTGGTATCTAGGGGGACAGGGCACTCCGCTTTCTTT. The chain uses TRBV5-1 and TRBJ1-1; 9 bases are shared with TRBD1. This CDR3 is 16 amino acids long. From germline, CDR1 is SGHRS and CDR2 YFSETQ. Germline trimming cut 0 bases from V and 11 bases from J; bases unmatched to any gene: 14.